This is a list of T cell receptor beta chains from one sample in a study of cytomegalovirus exposure and HLA in healthy donors. Assay used: immunoSEQ multiplex PCR; TCRdb lists only in-frame clones, some missing. The sample includes about 170,000 clones, more than 80% of them seen just once. Sequences were obtained from PBMCs. The source is a male donor in good health and CMV-seronegative. The CDR3 runs from the conserved cysteine through the conserved F or W.

16	TRBV30	TRBJ1-6	CAWNLRGPSYNSPLHF
13	TRBV7-9	TRBJ2-7	CASSLDISYEQYF
16	TRBV5-4	TRBJ2-2	CASSFGTSPNTGELFF
17	TRBV28	TRBJ2-7	CASSFPGWGRDSYEQYF
17	TRBV9	TRBJ2-2	CASSVAAEYPNTGELFF
16	TRBV5-5	TRBJ2-2	CASSLRAGAITGELFF
17	TRBV4-3	TRBJ2-1	CASSQEGGRLAYNEQFF
17	TRBV27	TRBJ1-5	CASSTLTGTGVTQPQHF
15	TRBV19	TRBJ2-1	CASSMGLAGGNEQFF
16	TRBV9	TRBJ2-7	CASSVVPSGRPYEQYF
13	TRBV5-1	TRBJ2-5	CASSSGSIETQYF
14	TRBV6-5	TRBJ2-7	CASNSGTGTYEQYF
14	TRBV18	TRBJ2-1	CASSPTQGGNEQFF
15	TRBV2	TRBJ2-2	CASGGQSMNTGELFF
16	TRBV7-2	TRBJ2-7	CASSSSGARGPYEQYF
15	TRBV18	TRBJ1-6	CASSPRQGNNSPLHF
15	TRBV9	TRBJ2-1	CASSVGGSGVNEQFF
14	TRBV5-4	TRBJ1-2	CASSLVAQDYGYTF
16	TRBV6-5	TRBJ2-7	CASSYWTGGAGREQYF
14	TRBV19	TRBJ2-7	CASQWRSGTYEQYF
13	TRBV9	TRBJ1-1	CASSVRGTAEAFF
15	TRBV6-5	TRBJ2-7	CASSYGTGHMYEQYF
17	TRBV18	TRBJ2-5	CASSPLGTSGFQETQYF
16	TRBV25-1	TRBJ2-5	CASSAQREGQGKTQYF
13	TRBV9	TRBJ2-5	CASSTGREETQYF
14	TRBV25-1	TRBJ2-7	CASSDGTPLRGQYF
15	TRBV25-1	TRBJ2-7	CASSDHTGGWDEQYF
14	TRBV28	TRBJ2-7	CSCGGRGRTYEQYF
15	TRBV6-5	TRBJ2-2	CASSWVSGNTGELFF
17	TRBV7-2	TRBJ2-3	CASSLVASGSPTDTQYF
14	TRBV29-1	TRBJ2-3	CSVAERGGPDTQYF
14	TRBV5-1	TRBJ2-7	CASSPSGLIYEQYF
14	TRBV6-5	TRBJ1-4	CASSYAARHEKLFF
13	TRBV28	TRBJ2-1	CASSPDYYNEQFF
14	TRBV18	TRBJ2-2	CASSPGPNTGELFF
16	TRBV4-3	TRBJ2-7	CASSLSLAGRTYEQYF
16	TRBV7-9	TRBJ1-3	CASSAARQGAGNTIYF
12	TRBV5-1	TRBJ1-4	CASSFANEKLFF
14	TRBV7-6	TRBJ2-1	CASSLEFGHNEQFF
17	TRBV4-3	TRBJ1-1	CASSQGVRGQLNTEAFF
14	TRBV7-9	TRBJ1-5	CASSFRTGGQPQHF
15	TRBV6-6	TRBJ2-3	CASSRTGASTDTQYF
14	TRBV2	TRBJ2-7	CASSAGQGPYEQYF
13	TRBV29-1	TRBJ1-2	CSVVGRVRYGYTF
14	TRBV4-1	TRBJ2-5	CASSQGLAQETQYF
14	TRBV5-4	TRBJ2-3	CASSPDRFADTQYF
14	TRBV7-8	TRBJ2-5	CASSFQSWEETQYF
12	TRBV6-1	TRBJ2-7	CASSRTGFEQYF
13	TRBV2	TRBJ2-2	CASGGTGAGELFF
12	TRBV6-1	TRBJ2-7	CASGPRETEQYF
15	TRBV10-3	TRBJ2-2	CAISPKTGATGELFF
13	TRBV10-3	TRBJ2-5	CAISVSPEETQYF
14	TRBV7-2	TRBJ2-7	CASSSDILYYEQYF
15	TRBV7-2	TRBJ2-7	CASSSQGAGSYEQYF
16	TRBV7-2	TRBJ2-4	CASSLAWQGTKNIQYF
14	TRBV7-9	TRBJ1-2	CASSYRETNYGYTF
12	TRBV29-1	TRBJ2-7	CSVELADYEQYF